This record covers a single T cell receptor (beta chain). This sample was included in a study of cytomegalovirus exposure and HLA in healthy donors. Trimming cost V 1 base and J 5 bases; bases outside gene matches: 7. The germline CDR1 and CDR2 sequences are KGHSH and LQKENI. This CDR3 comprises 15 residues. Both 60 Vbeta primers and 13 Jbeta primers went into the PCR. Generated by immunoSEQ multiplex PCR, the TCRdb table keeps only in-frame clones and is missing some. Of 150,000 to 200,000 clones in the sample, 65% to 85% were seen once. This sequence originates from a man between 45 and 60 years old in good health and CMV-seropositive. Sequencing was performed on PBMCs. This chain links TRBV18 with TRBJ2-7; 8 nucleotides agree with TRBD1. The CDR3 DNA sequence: TGTGCCAGCTCACCACGAGGACAGGGTGAGAACGAGCAGTACTTC. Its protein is CASSPRGQGENEQYF.